The 7 T cell receptor beta chains reported below all come from one sample, sequenced in a study of T cells in localized non-small cell lung cancer (dated by TCRdb to 2018 to 2020). Libraries were constructed by the immunoSEQ multiplex PCR assay. The source is immuneACCESS, and TCRdb retained only in-frame sequences with V and J called. Part of the clones is not carried over; for the studies checked, unresolved V genes explain less than half of this, and the remainder is unexplained. Present in this sample are approximately 4,500 clones, roughly 33% of which were seen just once. The ten largest clones take up 8.2% of the sample. The material sequenced was lung tumor tissue, taken before any cancer treatment. These receptors were collected from a male donor aged 60 or over with stage I lung adenocarcinoma.

The chain uses TRBV18 and TRBJ2-1; D is tentatively TRBD1 or TRBD2 (5 bases each). The CDR3 sequence is 19 residues long. Trimming left V 0 bases short and J 4 bases short, with 22 bases between. Per the germline V gene, CDR1 is KGHSH and CDR2 is LQKENI. For the CDR3, the DNA is TGTGCCAGCTCACCACCGGGGATCTTGTCGGGACGACAATACAATGAGCAGTTCTTC. Amino acid sequence: CASSPPGILSGRQYNEQFF.

V and J are TRBV5-1 and TRBJ2-3; 9 positions match TRBD1. The CDR3 contains 16 residues. In germline, CDR1 is SGHRS, CDR2 YFSETQ. Trimming at V came to 0 bases and at J to 3 bases, leaving 5 bases not matched to a gene. The CDR3 DNA sequence: TGCGCCAGCAGCTTGGCTGGGACAGGGATAACAGATACGCAGTATTTT. Its protein is CASSLAGTGITDTQYF.

This clone was picked up one time. The V gene is TRBV29-1, the J gene TRBJ1-2; TRBD1 matches at 11 bases. CDR1 is SQVTM and CDR2 is ANQGSEA in the germline V gene. This CDR3 region has 12 residues. V lost 5 bases and J lost 8; bases outside the gene matches: 4. The CDR3 here is CSVPWTGGGYTF. In DNA form, the CDR3 reads TGCAGCGTTCCCTGGACAGGGGGCGGCTACACCTTC.

V gene TRBV11-3 combines with J gene TRBJ1-1; no clear D. The CDR3 covers 14 residues. V lost 4 bases to trimming and J lost 1 base, with 10 bases between them. Per the germline V gene, CDR1 is SGHNT and CDR2 is YENEEA. CDR3 residues: CASSSWTGNTEAFF. The CDR3, as DNA: TGTGCCAGCAGCTCCTGGACGGGGAACACTGAAGCTTTCTTT.

The rearrangement uses TRBV7-5 and TRBJ2-5; the table assigns TRBD1, which was not confirmed against the DNA. TRBV7-5 is given as a pseudogene. The CDR3 runs to 16 residues. The CDR3 is CASSLNLGRAQETQYF. CDR3 bases: TGTGCCAGCAGCTTAAACCTAGGCAGGGCCCAAGAGACCCAGTACTTC.

This clone was seen only a few times. This CDR3 reads CAWSVDRGGITEAFF. In DNA form, the CDR3 reads TGTGCCTGGAGTGTAGATAGGGGCGGGATCACTGAAGCTTTCTTT. The chain uses TRBV30 and TRBJ1-1; weak D call: TRBD1 (5 bases). V lost 0 bases and J lost 4, with 15 bases in between. The CDR3 length is 15 residues. Germline lookup yields CDR1 GTSNPN and CDR2 SVGIG (reference sequence). Full variable domain (outside the CDR3, taken from reference TRBV30 and TRBJ1-1): SQTIHQWPATLVQPVGSPLSLECTVEGTSNPNLYWYRQAAGRGLQLLFYSVGIGQISSEVPQNLSASRPQDRQFILSSKKLLLSDSGFYLCAWSVDRGGITEAFFGQGTRLTVV.

The chain couples TRBV6-8 to TRBJ2-2; 7 bases are shared with TRBD1. Germline-derived CDR1 and CDR2 are MNHGY and SAAAGT. CDR3 length: 16 residues. J gave up 1 base and V 5 bases, and 7 bases lay outside the gene matches. CDR3 residues: CASSKLRTGNTGELFF. In DNA, the CDR3 is TGTGCCAGCAGTAAGCTTCGGACAGGGAACACCGGGGAGCTGTTTTTT.